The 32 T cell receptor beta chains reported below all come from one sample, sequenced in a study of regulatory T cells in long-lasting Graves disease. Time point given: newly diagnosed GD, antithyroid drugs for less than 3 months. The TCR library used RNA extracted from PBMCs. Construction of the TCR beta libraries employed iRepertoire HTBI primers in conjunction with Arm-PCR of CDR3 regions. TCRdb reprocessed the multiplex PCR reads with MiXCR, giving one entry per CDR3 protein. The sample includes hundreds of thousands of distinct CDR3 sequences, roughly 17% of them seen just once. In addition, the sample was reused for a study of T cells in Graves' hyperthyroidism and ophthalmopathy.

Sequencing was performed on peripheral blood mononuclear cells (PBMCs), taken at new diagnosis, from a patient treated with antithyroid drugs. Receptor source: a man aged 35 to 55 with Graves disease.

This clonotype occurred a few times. As DNA, the CDR3 is TGTGCCAGCAGCTCCCCCAGGGGGGGGACTGAAGCTTTCTTT. Residues: CASSSPRGGTEAFF. J is TRBJ1-1 and V is TRBV6-1; 7 bases map to TRBD1. CDR1 and CDR2 (germline): MNHNS, SASEGT. The CDR3 is 14 residues long. J was trimmed by 5 bases and V by 6 bases; bases with no gene match: 9.

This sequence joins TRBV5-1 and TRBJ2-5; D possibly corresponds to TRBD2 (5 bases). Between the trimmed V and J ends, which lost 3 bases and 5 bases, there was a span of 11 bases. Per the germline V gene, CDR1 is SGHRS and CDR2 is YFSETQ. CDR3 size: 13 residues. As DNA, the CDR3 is TGCGCCAGCAGCTCGGAGGCCCGGGAGACCCAGTACTTC. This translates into CASSSEARETQYF.

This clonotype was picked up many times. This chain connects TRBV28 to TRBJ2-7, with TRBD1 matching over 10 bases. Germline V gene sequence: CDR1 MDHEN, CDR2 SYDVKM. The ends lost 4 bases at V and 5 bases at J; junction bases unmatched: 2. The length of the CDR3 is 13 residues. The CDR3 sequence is CASSSGQGDEQYF. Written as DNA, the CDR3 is TGTGCCAGCAGTTCAGGACAGGGGGACGAGCAGTACTTC.

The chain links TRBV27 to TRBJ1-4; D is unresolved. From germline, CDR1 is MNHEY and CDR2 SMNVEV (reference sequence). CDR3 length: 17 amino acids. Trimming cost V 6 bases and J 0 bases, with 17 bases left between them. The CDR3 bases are TGTGCCAGCAGGAAGTTGGGAGGGCGAGCAACTAATGAAAAACTGTTTTTT. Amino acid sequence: CASRKLGGRATNEKLFF.

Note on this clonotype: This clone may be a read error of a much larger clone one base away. The CDR3 DNA reads as TGTGCCAGCAGGGGGGGGTATCGGGCAGGGGGAGCCTACAATGAGCAGTTCTTC. Translation: CASRGGYRAGGAYNEQFF. The rearrangement uses TRBV6-1 and TRBJ2-1; D might be TRBD1 or TRBD2, each matching 7 bases. Germline values: CDR1 MNHNS, CDR2 SASEGT. There are 18 residues in the CDR3. V lost 6 bases to trimming and J lost 2 bases, with 23 bases between them.

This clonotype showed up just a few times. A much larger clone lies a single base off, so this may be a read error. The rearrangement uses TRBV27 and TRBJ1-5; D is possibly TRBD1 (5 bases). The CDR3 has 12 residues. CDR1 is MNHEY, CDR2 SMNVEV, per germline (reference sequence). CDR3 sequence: CAGSLTGQPQHF. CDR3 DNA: TGTGCCGGCAGTCTTACAGGTCAGCCCCAGCATTTT.

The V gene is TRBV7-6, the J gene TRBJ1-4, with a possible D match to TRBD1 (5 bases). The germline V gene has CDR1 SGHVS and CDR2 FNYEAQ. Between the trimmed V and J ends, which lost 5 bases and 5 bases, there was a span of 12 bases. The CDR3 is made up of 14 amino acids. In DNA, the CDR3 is TGTGCCAGCAGCCCAGCTGGGGGGAATGAAAAACTGTTTTTT. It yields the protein CASSPAGGNEKLFF. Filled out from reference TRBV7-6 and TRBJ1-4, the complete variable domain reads GAGVSQSPRYKVTKRGQDVALRCDPISGHVSLYWYRQALGQGPEFLTYFNYEAQQDKSGLPNDRFSAERPEGSISTLTIQRTEQRDSAMYRCASSPAGGNEKLFFGSGTQLSVL.

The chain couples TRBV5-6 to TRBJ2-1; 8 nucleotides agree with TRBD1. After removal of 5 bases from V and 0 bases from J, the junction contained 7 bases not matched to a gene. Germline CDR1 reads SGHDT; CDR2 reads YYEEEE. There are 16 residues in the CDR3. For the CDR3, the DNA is TGTGCCAGCAGGAATTCAGGGGGCGGCTCCTACAATGAGCAGTTCTTC. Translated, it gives CASRNSGGGSYNEQFF.

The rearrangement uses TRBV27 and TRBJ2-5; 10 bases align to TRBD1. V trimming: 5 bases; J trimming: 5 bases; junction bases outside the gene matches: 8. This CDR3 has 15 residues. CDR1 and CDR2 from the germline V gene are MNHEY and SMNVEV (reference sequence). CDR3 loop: CASSLRQGAGETQYF. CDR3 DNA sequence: TGTGCCAGCAGTCTAAGACAGGGGGCCGGGGAGACCCAGTACTTC.

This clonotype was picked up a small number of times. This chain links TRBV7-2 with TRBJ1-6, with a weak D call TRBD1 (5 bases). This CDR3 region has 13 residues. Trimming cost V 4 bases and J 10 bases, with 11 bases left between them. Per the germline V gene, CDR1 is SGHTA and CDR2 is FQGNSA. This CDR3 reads CASSSRVYSPLHF. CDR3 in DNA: TGTGCCAGCAGCTCCAGGGTATACTCACCCCTCCACTTT.

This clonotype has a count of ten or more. The CDR3 loop is CASSLLKNTEAFF. The CDR3 DNA is TGTGCCAGCAGTTTATTGAAGAACACTGAAGCTTTCTTT. This rearrangement joins TRBV28 to TRBJ1-1; D gene uncertain. Germline V gives CDR1 MDHEN, CDR2 SYDVKM. V was trimmed by 1 base and J by 1 base, leaving 4 bases between them. The CDR3 extends over 13 amino acids.

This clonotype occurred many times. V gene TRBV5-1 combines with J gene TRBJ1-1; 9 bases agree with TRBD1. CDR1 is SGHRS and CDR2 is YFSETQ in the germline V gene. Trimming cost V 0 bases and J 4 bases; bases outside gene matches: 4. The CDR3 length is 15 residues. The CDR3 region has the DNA TGCGCCAGCAGCTTGGGTGGGACAGGGAGCACTGAAGCTTTCTTT. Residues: CASSLGGTGSTEAFF. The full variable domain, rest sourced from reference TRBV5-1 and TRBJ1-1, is KAGVTQTPRYLIKTRGQQVTLSCSPISGHRSVSWYQQTPGQGLQFLFEYFSETQRNKGNFPGRFSGRQFSNSRSEMNVSTLELGDSALYLCASSLGGTGSTEAFFGQGTRLTVV.

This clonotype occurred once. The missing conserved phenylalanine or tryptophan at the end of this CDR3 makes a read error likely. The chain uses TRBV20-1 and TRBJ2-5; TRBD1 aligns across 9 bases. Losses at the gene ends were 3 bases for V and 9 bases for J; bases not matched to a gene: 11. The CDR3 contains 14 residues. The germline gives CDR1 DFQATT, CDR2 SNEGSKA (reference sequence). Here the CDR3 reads CSASTGTGWLSQYL. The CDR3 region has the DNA TGCAGTGCTAGTACCGGGACAGGGTGGTTGTCCCAGTACCTC.

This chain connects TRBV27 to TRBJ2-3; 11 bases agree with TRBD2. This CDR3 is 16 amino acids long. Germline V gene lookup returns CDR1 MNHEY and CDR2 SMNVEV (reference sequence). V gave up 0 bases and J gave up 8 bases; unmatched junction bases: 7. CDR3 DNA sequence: TGTGCCAGCAGTTTATCCCTAGCGGGGGGTATGGGTACGCAGTATTTT. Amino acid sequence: CASSLSLAGGMGTQYF.

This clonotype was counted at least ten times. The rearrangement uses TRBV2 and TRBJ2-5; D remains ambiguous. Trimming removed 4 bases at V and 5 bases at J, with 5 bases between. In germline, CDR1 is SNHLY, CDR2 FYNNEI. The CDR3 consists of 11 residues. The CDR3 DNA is TGTGCCAGCAGTGGAGAGGAGACCCAGTACTTC. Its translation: CASSGEETQYF.

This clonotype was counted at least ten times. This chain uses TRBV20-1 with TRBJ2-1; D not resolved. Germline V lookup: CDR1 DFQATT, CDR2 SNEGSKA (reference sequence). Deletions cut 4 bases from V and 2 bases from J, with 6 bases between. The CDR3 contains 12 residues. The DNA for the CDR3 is TGCAGTGCTACAGGCCCCTACAATGAGCAGTTCTTC. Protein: CSATGPYNEQFF.

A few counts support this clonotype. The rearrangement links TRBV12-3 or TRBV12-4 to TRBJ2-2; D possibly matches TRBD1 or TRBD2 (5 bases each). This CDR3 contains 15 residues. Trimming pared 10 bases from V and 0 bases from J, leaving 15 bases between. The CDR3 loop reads CANRRGATNTGELFF. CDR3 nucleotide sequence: TGTGCCAACCGTAGAGGGGCCACGAACACCGGGGAGCTGTTTTTT.

The CDR3 sequence is CASSHRWGWTGNTIYF. CDR3 nucleotides: TGTGCCAGCAGCCATCGGTGGGGGTGGACTGGAAACACCATATATTTT. The chain couples TRBV3-1 to TRBJ1-3; D might be TRBD1 (5 bases). Between the trimmed V and J ends, which lost 3 bases and 2 bases, there was a span of 14 bases. This CDR3 contains 16 residues. CDR1 and CDR2 (germline): LGHDT, YNNKEL (reference sequence). The full variable domain, its missing parts supplied by reference TRBV3-1 and TRBJ1-3, is DTAVSQTPKYLVTQMGNDKSIKCEQNLGHDTMYWYKQDSKKFLKIMFSYNNKELIINETVPNRFSPKSPDKAHLNLHINSLELGDSAVYFCASSHRWGWTGNTIYFGEGSWLTVV.

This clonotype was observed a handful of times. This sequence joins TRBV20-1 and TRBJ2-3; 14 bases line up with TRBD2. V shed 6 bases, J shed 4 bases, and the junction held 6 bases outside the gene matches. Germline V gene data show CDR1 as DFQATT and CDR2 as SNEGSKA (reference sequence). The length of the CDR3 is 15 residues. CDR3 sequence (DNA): TGCAGTGCCCAGACTAGCGGGGGGGTCCCAGATACGCAGTATTTT. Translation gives CSAQTSGGVPDTQYF.

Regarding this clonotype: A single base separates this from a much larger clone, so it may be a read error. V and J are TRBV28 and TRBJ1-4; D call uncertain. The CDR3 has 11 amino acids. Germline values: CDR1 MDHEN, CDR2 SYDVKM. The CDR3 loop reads CVSSLAARVFF. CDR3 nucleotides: TGTGTCAGCAGTTTGGCAGCCCGTGTGTTTTTT.

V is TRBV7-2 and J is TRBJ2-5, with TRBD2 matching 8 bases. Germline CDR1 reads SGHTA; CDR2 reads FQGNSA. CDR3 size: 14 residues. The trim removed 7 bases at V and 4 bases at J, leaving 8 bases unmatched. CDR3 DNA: TGTGCCAGCACTGCGCGGGGGGTTGGAGAGACCCAGTACTTC. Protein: CASTARGVGETQYF.

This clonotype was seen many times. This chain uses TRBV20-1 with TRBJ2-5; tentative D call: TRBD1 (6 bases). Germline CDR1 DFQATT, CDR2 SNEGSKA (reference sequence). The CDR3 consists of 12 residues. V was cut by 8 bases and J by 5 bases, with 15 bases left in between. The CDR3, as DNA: TGCAGTCAGGGGACGCCCGTGGAGACCCAGTACTTC. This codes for CSQGTPVETQYF.

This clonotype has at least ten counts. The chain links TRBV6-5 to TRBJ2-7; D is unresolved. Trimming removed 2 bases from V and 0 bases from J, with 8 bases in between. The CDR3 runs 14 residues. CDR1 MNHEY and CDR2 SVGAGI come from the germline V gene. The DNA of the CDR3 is TGTGCCAGCAGTTACGAGGCCAGCTCCTACGAGCAGTACTTC. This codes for CASSYEASSYEQYF.

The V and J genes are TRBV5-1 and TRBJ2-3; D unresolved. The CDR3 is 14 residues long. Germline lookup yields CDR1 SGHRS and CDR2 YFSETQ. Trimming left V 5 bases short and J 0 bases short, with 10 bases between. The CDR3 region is CASRTQVSTDTQYF. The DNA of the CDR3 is TGCGCCAGCAGGACCCAGGTCAGCACAGATACGCAGTATTTT.

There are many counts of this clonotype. In nucleotides, the CDR3 is TGTGCCAGCAGTCCCCAGGGGGCTCACTATGGCTACACCTTC. Its translation: CASSPQGAHYGYTF. The genes are TRBV6-1 and TRBJ1-2, with TRBD1 matching over 8 bases. V lost 5 bases to trimming and J lost 3 bases; unmatched junction nucleotides: 5. Germline CDR1 MNHNS, CDR2 SASEGT. The CDR3 length is 14 residues.

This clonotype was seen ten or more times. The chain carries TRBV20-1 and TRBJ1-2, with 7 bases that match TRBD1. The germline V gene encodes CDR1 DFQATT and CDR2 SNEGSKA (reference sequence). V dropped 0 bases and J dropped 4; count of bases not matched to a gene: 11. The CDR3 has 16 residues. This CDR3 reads CSAREPLIQGTYGYTF. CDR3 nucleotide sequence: TGCAGTGCTAGAGAGCCCCTGATACAGGGGACCTATGGCTACACCTTC.

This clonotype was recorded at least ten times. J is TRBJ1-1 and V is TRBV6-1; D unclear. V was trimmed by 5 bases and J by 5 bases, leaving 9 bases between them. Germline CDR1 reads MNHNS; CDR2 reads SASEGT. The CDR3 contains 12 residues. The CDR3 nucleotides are TGTGCCAGCAGTCACCTTCAGACTGAAGCTTTCTTT. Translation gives CASSHLQTEAFF.

The CDR3 DNA sequence: TGTGCCATCAGTGAGCCCAGAGCAGTCGGGAAGTCCAGGAATGAGCAGTTCTTC. It is translated as CAISEPRAVGKSRNEQFF. The rearrangement joins TRBV10-3 to TRBJ2-1; possible D gene TRBD2, 5 bases. V was pared by 2 bases and J by 7 bases, with 24 bases between. Germline assignment: CDR1 ENHRY and CDR2 SYGVKD. The CDR3 contains 18 residues.

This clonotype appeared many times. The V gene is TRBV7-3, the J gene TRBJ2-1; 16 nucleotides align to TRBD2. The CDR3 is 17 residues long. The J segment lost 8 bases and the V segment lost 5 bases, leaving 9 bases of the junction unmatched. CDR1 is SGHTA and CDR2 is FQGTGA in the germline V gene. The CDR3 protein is CASSQGLAGGPGDEQFF. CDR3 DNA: TGTGCCAGCAGCCAGGGACTAGCGGGGGGGCCTGGGGATGAGCAGTTCTTC.

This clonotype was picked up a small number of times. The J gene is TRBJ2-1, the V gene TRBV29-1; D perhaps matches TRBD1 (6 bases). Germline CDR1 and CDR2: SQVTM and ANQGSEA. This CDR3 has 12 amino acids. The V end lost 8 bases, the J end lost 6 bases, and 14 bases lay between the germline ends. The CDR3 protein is CSTSGQLNEQFF. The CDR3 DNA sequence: TGCAGCACATCGGGACAACTCAATGAGCAGTTCTTC.

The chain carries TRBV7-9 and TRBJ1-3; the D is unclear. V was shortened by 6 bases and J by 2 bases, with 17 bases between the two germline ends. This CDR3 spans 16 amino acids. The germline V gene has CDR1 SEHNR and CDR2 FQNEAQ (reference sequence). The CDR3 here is CASSPGDRGAGNTIYF. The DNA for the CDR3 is TGTGCCAGCAGTCCTGGGGATCGGGGTGCTGGAAACACCATATATTTT.

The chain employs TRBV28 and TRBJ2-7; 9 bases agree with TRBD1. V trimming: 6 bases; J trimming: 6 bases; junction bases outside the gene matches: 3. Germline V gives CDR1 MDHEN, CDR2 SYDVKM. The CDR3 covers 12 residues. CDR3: CASRETGGEQYF. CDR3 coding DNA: TGTGCCAGCAGAGAGACAGGGGGCGAGCAGTACTTC.